Each of the 15 T cell receptor beta chains below was sequenced from the same sample in a study of cytomegalovirus exposure and HLA in healthy donors. Primers included in the PCR were 60 Vbeta and 13 Jbeta primers. The protocol was immunoSEQ multiplex PCR, while the TCRdb copy is restricted to in-frame clones and leaves out a portion. Of about 110,000 clones detected, 76% appear once; the ten largest clones hold 13%. Sequencing was carried out using PBMCs. The origin of the receptors is a man aged 25-45 years in good health and CMV-seropositive.

This clone was found a few times. V gene TRBV9 combines with J gene TRBJ2-3, with a possible D match to TRBD1 (5 bases). The CDR3 length is 14 residues. CDR1 is SGDLS, CDR2 YYNGEE, per germline. The V and J ends lost 4 bases and 2 bases respectively, with 11 bases between them. The CDR3 region has the DNA TGTGCCAGCAGCTCCCAGACAGACACAGATACGCAGTATTTT. Translating it yields CASSSQTDTDTQYF. Full variable domain (outside the CDR3, taken from reference TRBV9 and TRBJ2-3): DSGVTQTPKHLITATGQRVTLRCSPRSGDLSVYWYQQSLDQGLQFLIQYYNGEERAKGNILERFSAQQFPDLHSELNLSSLELGDSALYFCASSSQTDTDTQYFGPGTRLTVL.

The chain joins TRBV9 to TRBJ2-2; TRBD2 is a possible D gene (5 bases). CDR3 length: 17 residues. Trimming removed 4 bases from V and 5 bases from J, with 21 bases in between. CDR1 SGDLS and CDR2 YYNGEE come from the germline V gene. This chain's CDR3 is CASSPPLRGRATGELFF. The CDR3 DNA sequence: TGTGCCAGCAGCCCACCCCTCCGAGGGCGAGCAACCGGGGAGCTGTTTTTT.

The chain has TRBV10-3 and TRBJ2-3, with 8 bases lining up with TRBD2. The V gene end was trimmed by 10 bases and the J gene end by 1 base; junction bases not matched to a gene: 4. The germline gives CDR1 ENHRY, CDR2 SYGVKD. CDR3 length: 13 residues. The CDR3 DNA follows: TGTGCCAGCCCACTAGCGGGCACAGATACGCAGTATTTT. As protein: CASPLAGTDTQYF.

The rearrangement joins TRBV6-1 to TRBJ1-2, with 7 bases lining up with TRBD1. The V segment lost 3 bases and the J segment 2 bases; nucleotides outside the gene matches: 6. The V gene's germline CDR1 is MNHNS and CDR2 SASEGT. The CDR3 is 15 residues long. The CDR3: CASSDLDRLNYGYTF. CDR3 nucleotides: TGTGCCAGCAGTGATTTGGACAGGCTCAACTATGGCTACACCTTC.

Details on this clone: The junction does not match germline at one end; this may be a read error. This chain links TRBV7-9 with TRBJ2-5; no definite D call. This CDR3 comprises 13 residues. Germline CDR1 SEHNR, CDR2 FQNEAQ (reference sequence). The CDR3: CSSSVAPQETQYF. CDR3 DNA: TGTTCCAGCAGCGTCGCGCCTCAAGAGACCCAGTACTTC.

V is TRBV5-1 and J is TRBJ1-6, with D perhaps TRBD1 (6 bases). V gave up 1 base and J gave up 5 bases, with 10 bases separating them. Germline loops: CDR1 SGHRS, CDR2 YFSETQ. The CDR3 is 15 residues long. CDR3 DNA sequence: TGCGCCAGCAGCTTGTCCGCAGGGGATAATTCACCCCTCCACTTT. Encoded protein: CASSLSAGDNSPLHF.

In this sample, this clone turned up once. The gene calls are TRBV27 and TRBJ1-1, with D possibly matching TRBD1 (5 bases). Trimming removed 3 bases at V and 1 base at J, with 12 bases between. There are 15 residues in the CDR3. CDR1 and CDR2 (germline): MNHEY, SMNVEV (reference sequence). CDR3: CASSFRGSENTEAFF. Written as DNA, the CDR3 is TGTGCCAGCAGTTTTCGGGGGTCCGAGAACACTGAAGCTTTCTTT.

The sample holds a few counts of this clone. The chain joins TRBV9 to TRBJ2-4, with TRBD1 as a possible D gene (6 bases). With 4 bases removed from V and 7 bases from J, the gap between germline ends came to 21 bases. From germline, CDR1 is SGDLS and CDR2 YYNGEE. The CDR3 length is 16 residues. CDR3: CASSSPQGLEGNIQYF. The CDR3, as DNA: TGTGCCAGCAGCTCCCCACAGGGTCTCGAGGGGAACATTCAGTACTTC.

The gene calls are TRBV19 and TRBJ1-6; 11 bases align to TRBD1. CDR1 and CDR2 from the germline V gene are LNHDA and SQIVND (reference sequence). The V and J ends lost 4 bases and 9 bases, in that order; junction bases with no gene match: 5. CDR3 length equals 15 residues. The chain's CDR3 is CASSTDGQGASPLHF. For the CDR3, the DNA is TGTGCCAGTAGTACCGACGGACAGGGGGCTTCACCCCTCCACTTT. The entire variable domain, with the rest obtained from reference TRBV19 and TRBJ1-6, is as follows: DGGITQSPKYLFRKEGQNVTLSCEQNLNHDAMYWYRQDPGQGLRLIYYSQIVNDFQKGDIAEGYSVSREKKESFPLTVTSAQKNPTAFYLCASSTDGQGASPLHFGNGTRLTVT.

In nucleotides, the CDR3 is TGTGCCAGCAGCACTATCCCGGGGTACCAAGAGACCCAGTACTTC. As protein: CASSTIPGYQETQYF. The chain has TRBV11-2 and TRBJ2-5; TRBD2 is a possible D gene (5 bases). Germline V lookup: CDR1 SGHAT, CDR2 FQNNGV. Between the trimmed V and J ends, which lost 5 bases and 0 bases, there was a span of 13 bases. The CDR3 has 15 amino acids.

J is TRBJ1-5 and V is TRBV30; 8 bases map to TRBD1. V dropped 5 bases and J dropped 4; count of bases not matched to a gene: 7. The CDR3 is 14 amino acids. Germline CDR1 GTSNPN, CDR2 SVGIG (reference sequence). Written as DNA, the CDR3 is TGTGCCTGGGGAGACAGGGGACCAAATCAGCCCCAGCATTTT. It yields the protein CAWGDRGPNQPQHF.

The V call is TRBV15, the J call TRBJ2-2; 8 bases are shared with TRBD1. Germline assignment: CDR1 LNHNV and CDR2 YYDKDF (reference sequence). Unmatched junction bases numbered 9, after V lost 7 bases and J lost 8 bases. The CDR3 sequence is 14 residues long. CDR3 DNA: TGTGCCACCACCGGACAGGGCCCCCCGGGGGAGCTGTTTTTT. Protein: CATTGQGPPGELFF.

This chain links TRBV6-6 with TRBJ2-5; 8 nucleotides line up with TRBD2. Trimming removed 4 bases from V and 2 bases from J; junction bases left unmatched: 3. In germline, CDR1 is MNHNY, CDR2 SVGAGI (reference sequence). The CDR3 loop spans 14 amino acids. This CDR3 reads CASSLRGAQETQYF. DNA of the CDR3: TGTGCCAGCAGTTTGCGGGGGGCTCAAGAGACCCAGTACTTC.

This clone was seen a few times. The chain employs TRBV6-5 and TRBJ1-1; 8 bases fit TRBD1. With V trimmed by 2 bases and J by 2 bases, 4 bases remained unmatched. Germline assignment: CDR1 MNHEY and CDR2 SVGAGI. The CDR3 extends over 15 amino acids. CDR3 in amino acids: CASSYGRGPNTEAFF. The CDR3 nucleotides read TGTGCCAGCAGTTACGGCAGGGGGCCCAACACTGAAGCTTTCTTT.

This clone has a handful of counts. The gene calls are TRBV4-3 and TRBJ2-7, with 12 bases lining up with TRBD1. Germline V lookup: CDR1 LGHNA, CDR2 YSLEER. V shed 0 bases, J shed 7 bases, and the junction held 7 bases outside the gene matches. The CDR3 spans 16 residues. CDR3 nucleotide sequence: TGCGCCAGCAGCCAAGAACGAGGGACAGGGGGCAGTGAGCAGTACTTC. As protein: CASSQERGTGGSEQYF.